The text below deals with one T cell receptor (beta chain). The data derive from a study of blood T cell repertoires in COVID-19. Across the whole study: Acute and convalescent COVID-19 specimens originated in the United States, Italy and Spain. The analysed material was cDNA or gDNA that came from T cells, B-cell-depleted T cells, or PBMCs.

J was trimmed by 7 bases and V by 3 bases; bases with no gene match: 4. The length of the CDR3 is 14 residues. The germline V gene encodes CDR1 SGHRS and CDR2 YFSETQ. Data came from immunoSEQ multiplex PCR; TCRdb stores just in-frame clones and leaves some out. The data contain 200,000 to 250,000 clones, just over 85% of them singletons. The sequence was obtained from a man between 45 and 60 years old with acute or convalescent COVID-19. Sequencing input: peripheral blood. The gene calls are TRBV5-1 and TRBJ1-4, with TRBD1 identical over 9 bases. The CDR3 DNA sequence: TGCGCCAGCAGCTCCACAGGGGGCGGTGAAAAACTGTTTTTT. It translates to CASSSTGGGEKLFF.